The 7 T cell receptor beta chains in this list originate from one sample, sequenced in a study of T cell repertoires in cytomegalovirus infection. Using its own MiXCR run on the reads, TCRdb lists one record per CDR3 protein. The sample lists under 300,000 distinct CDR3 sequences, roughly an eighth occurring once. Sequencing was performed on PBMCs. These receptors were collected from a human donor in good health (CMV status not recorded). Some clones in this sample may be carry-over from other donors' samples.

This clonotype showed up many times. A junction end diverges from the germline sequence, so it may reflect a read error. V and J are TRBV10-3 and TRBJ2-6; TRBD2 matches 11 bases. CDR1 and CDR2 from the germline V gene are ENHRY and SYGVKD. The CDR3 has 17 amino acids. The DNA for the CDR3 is TGTGCCATCAGCTCTAGCGGGGGGAACTCTGGAGCCAACGTCCTGACTTTC. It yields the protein CAISSSGGNSGANVLTF.

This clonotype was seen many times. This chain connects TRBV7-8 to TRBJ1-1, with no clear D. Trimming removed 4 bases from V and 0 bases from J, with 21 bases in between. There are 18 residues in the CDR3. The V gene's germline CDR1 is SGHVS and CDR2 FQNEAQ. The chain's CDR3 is CASSSAGRINWMNTEAFF. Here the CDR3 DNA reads TGTGCCAGCAGCTCGGCCGGGAGAATAAACTGGATGAACACTGAAGCTTTCTTT.

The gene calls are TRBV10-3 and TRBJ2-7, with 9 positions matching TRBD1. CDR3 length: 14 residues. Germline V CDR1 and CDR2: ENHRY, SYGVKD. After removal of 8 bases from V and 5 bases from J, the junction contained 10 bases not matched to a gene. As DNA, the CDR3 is TGTGCCATCTCCGAGGGGGACAGGGTCAACGAGCAGTACTTC. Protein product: CAISEGDRVNEQYF.

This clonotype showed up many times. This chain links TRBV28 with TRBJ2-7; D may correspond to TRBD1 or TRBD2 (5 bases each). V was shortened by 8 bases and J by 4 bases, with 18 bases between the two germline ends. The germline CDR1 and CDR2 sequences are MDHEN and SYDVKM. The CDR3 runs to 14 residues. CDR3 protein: CASHPGLEGYEQYF. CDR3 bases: TGTGCCAGCCACCCGGGCCTCGAGGGGTACGAGCAGTACTTC.

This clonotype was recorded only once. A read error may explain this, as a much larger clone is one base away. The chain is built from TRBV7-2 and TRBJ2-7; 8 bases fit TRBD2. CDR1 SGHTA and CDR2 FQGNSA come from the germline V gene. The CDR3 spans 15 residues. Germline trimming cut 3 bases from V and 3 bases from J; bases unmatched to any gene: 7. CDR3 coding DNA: TGTGCCAGCAGCTTGGCGGGAGGAAACCTCTACGAGCAGTACTTC. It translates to CASSLAGGNLYEQYF.

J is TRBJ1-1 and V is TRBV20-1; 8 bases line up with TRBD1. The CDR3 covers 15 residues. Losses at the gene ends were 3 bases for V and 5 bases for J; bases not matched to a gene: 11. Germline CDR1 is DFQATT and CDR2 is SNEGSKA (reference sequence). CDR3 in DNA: TGCAGTGCTAGGGCTTTCACAGGGGGGGGGACTGAAGCTTTCTTT. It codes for CSARAFTGGGTEAFF.

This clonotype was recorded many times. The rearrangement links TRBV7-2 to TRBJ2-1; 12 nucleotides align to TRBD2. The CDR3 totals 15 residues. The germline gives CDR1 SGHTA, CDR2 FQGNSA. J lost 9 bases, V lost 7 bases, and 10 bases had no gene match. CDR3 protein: CASNLILAGGSEQFF. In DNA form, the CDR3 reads TGTGCCAGCAACCTGATACTAGCGGGGGGAAGTGAGCAGTTCTTC. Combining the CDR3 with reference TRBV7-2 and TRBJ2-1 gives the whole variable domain GAGVSQSPSNKVTEKGKDVELRCDPISGHTALYWYRQSLGQGLEFLIYFQGNSAPDKSGLPSDRFSAERTGGSVSTLTIQRTQQEDSAVYLCASNLILAGGSEQFFGPGTRLTVL.